The text below deals with one T cell receptor beta chain. The sample is drawn from a study of CD8+ T cells in alopecia areata. CDR3 length equals 13 residues. V lost 1 base, J lost 7 bases, and 8 bases lay in between. Looked up from germline, CDR1 is MGHRA and CDR2 is YSYEKL. Once RNA had been extracted, it was reverse transcribed into cDNA to act as the sequencing template. Sequenced by immunoSEQ multiplex PCR; TCRdb stores in-frame clones only, minus some. The sample has 65,000 to 90,000 clones; approximately 50% are singletons. The rearrangement joins TRBV4-1 to TRBJ2-1; D unclear. The sequence derives from a human donor with alopecia areata. Sequenced sample: NKG2D-high CD8+ T cells sorted from blood. The CDR3 reads CASSQGAVNEQFF. CDR3 bases: TGCGCCAGCAGCCAAGGGGCGGTAAATGAGCAGTTCTTC.